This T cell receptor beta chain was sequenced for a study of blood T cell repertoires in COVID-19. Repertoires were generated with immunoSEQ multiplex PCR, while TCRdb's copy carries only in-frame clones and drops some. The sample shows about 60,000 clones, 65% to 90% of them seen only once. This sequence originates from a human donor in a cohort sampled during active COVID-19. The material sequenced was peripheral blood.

The DNA for the CDR3 is TGTGCCAGCAGCCATAGACAGGGACCTGGAAACACCATATATTTT. Translated: CASSHRQGPGNTIYF. The chain couples TRBV3-1 (or the pseudogene TRBV3-2) to TRBJ1-3; 7 bases match TRBD1. CDR3 length: 15 amino acids. V lost 3 bases to trimming and J lost 2 bases; unmatched junction nucleotides: 4. Germline CDR1 and CDR2: LGHDT and YNNKEL (reference sequence).